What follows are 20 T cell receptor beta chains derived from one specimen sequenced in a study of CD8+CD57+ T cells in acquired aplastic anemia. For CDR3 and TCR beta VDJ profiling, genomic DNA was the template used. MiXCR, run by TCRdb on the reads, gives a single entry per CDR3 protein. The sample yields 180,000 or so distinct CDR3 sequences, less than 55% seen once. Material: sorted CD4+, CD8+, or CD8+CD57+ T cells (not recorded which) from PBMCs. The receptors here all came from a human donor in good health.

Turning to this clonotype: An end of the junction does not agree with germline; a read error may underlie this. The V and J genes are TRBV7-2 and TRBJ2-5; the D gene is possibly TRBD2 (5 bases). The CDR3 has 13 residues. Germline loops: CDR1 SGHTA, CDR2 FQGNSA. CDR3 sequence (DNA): TGTGCCAGCAGTCAGGACTTCCAAGGGACCCAGTACTTC. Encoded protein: CASSQDFQGTQYF.

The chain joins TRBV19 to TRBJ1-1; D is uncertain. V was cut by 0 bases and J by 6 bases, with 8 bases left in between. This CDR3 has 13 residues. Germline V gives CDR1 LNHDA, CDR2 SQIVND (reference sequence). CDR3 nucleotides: TGTGCCAGTAGTATAGACGGACCAGCTGAAGCTTTCTTT. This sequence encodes CASSIDGPAEAFF.

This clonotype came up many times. The CDR3 DNA reads TGTGCCAGCAGCCTCCAGGGTTCCCCAGATACGCAGTATTTT. Amino acids: CASSLQGSPDTQYF. The chain is built from TRBV7-3 and TRBJ2-3; D perhaps matches TRBD1 (5 bases). Germline CDR1 is SGHTA and CDR2 is FQGTGA. V was shortened by 5 bases and J by 4 bases, with 13 bases between the two germline ends. The length of the CDR3 is 14 residues.

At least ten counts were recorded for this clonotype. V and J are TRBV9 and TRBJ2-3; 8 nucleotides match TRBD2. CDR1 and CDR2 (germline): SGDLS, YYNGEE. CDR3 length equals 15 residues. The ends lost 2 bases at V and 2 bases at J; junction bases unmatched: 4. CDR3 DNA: TGTGCCAGCAGCGTTAGTAGCGGGGACACAGATACGCAGTATTTT. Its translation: CASSVSSGDTDTQYF.

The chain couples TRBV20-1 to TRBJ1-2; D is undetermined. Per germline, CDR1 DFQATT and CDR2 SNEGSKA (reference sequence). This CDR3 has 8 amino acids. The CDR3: CTLSGYTF. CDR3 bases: TGCACCCTTTCGGGCTACACCTTC.

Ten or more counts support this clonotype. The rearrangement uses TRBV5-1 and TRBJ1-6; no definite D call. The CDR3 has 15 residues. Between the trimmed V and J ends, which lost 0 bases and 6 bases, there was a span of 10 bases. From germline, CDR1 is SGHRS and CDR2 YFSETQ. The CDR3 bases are TGCGCCAGCAGCTTGGGGGAAATGGGTAATTCACCCCTCCACTTT. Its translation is CASSLGEMGNSPLHF.

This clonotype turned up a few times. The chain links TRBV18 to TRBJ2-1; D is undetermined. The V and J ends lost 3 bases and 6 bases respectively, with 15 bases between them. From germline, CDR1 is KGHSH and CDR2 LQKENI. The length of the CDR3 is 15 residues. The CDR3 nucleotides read TGTGCCAGCTCACCCAACTGGAGCGCCCTCAATGAGCAGTTCTTC. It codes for CASSPNWSALNEQFF.

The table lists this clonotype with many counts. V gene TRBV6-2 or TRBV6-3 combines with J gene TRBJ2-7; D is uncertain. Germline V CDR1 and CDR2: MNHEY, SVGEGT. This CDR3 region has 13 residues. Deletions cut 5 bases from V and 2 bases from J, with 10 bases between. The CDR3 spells CASSTEPPYEQYF. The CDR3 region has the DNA TGTGCCAGCAGTACAGAACCTCCCTACGAGCAGTACTTC.

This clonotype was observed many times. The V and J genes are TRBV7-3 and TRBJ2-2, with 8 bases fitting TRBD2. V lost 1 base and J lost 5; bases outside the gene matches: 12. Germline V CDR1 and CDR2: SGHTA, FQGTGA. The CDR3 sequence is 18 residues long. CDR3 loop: CASSLIPWAGGETGELFF. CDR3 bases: TGTGCCAGCAGCTTAATCCCTTGGGCGGGAGGAGAGACCGGGGAGCTGTTTTTT.

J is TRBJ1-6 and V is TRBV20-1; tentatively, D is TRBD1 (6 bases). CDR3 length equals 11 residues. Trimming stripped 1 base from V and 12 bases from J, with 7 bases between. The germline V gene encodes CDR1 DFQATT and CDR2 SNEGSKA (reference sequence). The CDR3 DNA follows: TGCAGTGCTAGAGTAGGGGGACCCCTCCACTTT. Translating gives CSARVGGPLHF.

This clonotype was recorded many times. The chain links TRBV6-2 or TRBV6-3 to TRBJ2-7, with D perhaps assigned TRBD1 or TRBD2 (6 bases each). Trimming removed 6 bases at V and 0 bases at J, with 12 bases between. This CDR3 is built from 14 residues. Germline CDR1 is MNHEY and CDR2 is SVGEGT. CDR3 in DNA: TGTGCCAGCAGCTATGAGGGGGGCTCCTACGAGCAGTACTTC. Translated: CASSYEGGSYEQYF.

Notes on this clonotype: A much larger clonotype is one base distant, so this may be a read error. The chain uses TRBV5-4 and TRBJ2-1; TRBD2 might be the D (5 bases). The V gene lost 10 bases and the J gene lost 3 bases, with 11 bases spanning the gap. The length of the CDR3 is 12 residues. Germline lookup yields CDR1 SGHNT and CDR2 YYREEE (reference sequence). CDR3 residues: CAGNRDYNEQFF. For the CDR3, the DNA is TGTGCCGGAAACCGGGACTACAATGAGCAGTTCTTC.

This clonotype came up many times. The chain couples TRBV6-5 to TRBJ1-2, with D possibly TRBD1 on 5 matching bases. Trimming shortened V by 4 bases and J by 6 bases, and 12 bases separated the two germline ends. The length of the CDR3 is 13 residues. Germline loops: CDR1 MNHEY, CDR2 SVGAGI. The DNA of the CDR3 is TGTGCCAGCAGTTCGATTGGCAGGGATGGCTACACCTTC. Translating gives CASSSIGRDGYTF.

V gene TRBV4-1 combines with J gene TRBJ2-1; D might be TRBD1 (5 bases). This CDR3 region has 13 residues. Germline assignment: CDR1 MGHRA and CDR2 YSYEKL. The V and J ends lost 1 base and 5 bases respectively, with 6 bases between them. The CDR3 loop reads CASSQAGHNEQFF. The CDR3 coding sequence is TGCGCCAGCAGCCAAGCAGGGCACAATGAGCAGTTCTTC.

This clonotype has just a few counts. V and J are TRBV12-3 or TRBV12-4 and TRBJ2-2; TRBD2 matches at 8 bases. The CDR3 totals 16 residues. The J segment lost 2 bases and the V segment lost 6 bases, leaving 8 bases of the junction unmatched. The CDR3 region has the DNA TGTGCCAGCAGCCGGGCGCGGGGGGCTAACACCGGGGAGCTGTTTTTT. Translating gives CASSRARGANTGELFF.

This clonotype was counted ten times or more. Here the CDR3 DNA reads TGTGCCAGTAGTAGAAAGGACAGGGGTAATCAGCCCCAGCATTTT. Translating it yields CASSRKDRGNQPQHF. The genes are TRBV19 and TRBJ1-5, with 9 bases matching TRBD1. There are 15 residues in the CDR3. With 4 bases clipped from V and 4 bases from J, the junction kept 5 bases outside the gene matches. Germline CDR1 and CDR2: LNHDA and SQIVND (reference sequence).

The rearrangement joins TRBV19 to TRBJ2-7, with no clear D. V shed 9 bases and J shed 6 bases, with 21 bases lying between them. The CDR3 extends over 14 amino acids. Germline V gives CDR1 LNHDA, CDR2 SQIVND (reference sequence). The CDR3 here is CASSQDTTPREQYF. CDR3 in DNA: TGTGCCAGCAGCCAAGATACGACTCCCCGCGAGCAGTACTTC. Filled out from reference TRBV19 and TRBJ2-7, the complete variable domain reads DGGITQSPKYLFRKEGQNVTLSCEQNLNHDAMYWYRQDPGQGLRLIYYSQIVNDFQKGDIAEGYSVSREKKESFPLTVTSAQKNPTAFYLCASSQDTTPREQYFGPGTRLTVT.

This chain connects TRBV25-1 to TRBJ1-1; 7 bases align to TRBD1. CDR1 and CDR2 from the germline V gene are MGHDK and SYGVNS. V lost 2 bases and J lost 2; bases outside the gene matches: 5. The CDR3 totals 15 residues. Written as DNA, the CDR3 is TGTGCCAGCAGTGAAGCCGGGACAGTAAACACTGAAGCTTTCTTT. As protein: CASSEAGTVNTEAFF.

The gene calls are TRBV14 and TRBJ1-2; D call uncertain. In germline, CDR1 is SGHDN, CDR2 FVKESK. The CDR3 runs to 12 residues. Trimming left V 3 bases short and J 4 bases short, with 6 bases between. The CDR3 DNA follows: TGTGCCAGCAGCCAGCGACTCTATGGCTACACCTTC. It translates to CASSQRLYGYTF.

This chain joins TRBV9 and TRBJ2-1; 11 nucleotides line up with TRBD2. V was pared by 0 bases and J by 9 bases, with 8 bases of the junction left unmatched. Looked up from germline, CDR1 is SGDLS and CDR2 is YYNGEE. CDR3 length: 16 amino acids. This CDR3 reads CASSVAGTSGAREQFF. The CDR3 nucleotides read TGTGCCAGCAGCGTAGCTGGGACTAGCGGCGCGCGTGAGCAGTTCTTC.